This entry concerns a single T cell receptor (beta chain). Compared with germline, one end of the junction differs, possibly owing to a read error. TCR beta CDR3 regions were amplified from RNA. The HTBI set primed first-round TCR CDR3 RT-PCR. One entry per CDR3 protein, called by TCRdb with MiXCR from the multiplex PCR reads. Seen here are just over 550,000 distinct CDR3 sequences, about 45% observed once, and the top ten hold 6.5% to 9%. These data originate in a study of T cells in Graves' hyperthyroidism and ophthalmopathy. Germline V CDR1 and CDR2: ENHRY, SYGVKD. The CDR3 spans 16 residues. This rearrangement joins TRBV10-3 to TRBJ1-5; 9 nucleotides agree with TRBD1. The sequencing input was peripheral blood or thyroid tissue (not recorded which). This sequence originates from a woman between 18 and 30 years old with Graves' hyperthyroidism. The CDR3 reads CASSPWTGAVNQPQHF. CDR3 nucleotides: TGTGCCAGCAGTCCCTGGACAGGGGCAGTAAATCAGCCCCAGCATTTT.